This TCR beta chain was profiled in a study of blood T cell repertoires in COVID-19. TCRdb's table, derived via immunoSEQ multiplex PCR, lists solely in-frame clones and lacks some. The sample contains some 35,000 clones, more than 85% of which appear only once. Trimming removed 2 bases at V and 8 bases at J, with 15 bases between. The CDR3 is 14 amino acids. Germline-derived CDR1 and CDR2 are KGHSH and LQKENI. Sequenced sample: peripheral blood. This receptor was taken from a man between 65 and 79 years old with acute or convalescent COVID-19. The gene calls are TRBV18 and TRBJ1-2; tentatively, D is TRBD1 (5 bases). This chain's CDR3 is CASSPTREVEGYTF. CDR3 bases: TGTGCCAGCTCACCAACCAGGGAGGTTGAAGGCTACACCTTC.